Below, 7 T cell receptor beta chains from the same sample are listed, as sequenced in a study of sequential checkpoint blockade in melanoma (dated by TCRdb to the late 2010s). Libraries were constructed by the immunoSEQ multiplex PCR assay. Held by TCRdb, this immuneACCESS table contains in-frame sequences only and omits some clones. Under half of the omission traces to an unresolved V gene where checked; the cause of the rest is unknown. The sample table records more than 10,000 clones; roughly a quarter of these occur just once. Around 16% of the sample belongs to the ten largest clones. The treatment or condition tag for this specimen amounts to: randomized to nivolumab then ipilimumab (arm A) or the reverse (arm B). The specimen comprised tumor tissue (inferred from file names), sampled from a patient given nivolumab and ipilimumab in sequence. Every receptor here comes from a human donor with melanoma.

This chain links TRBV1 with TRBJ2-5. TRBV1 is classified as a pseudogene. This CDR3 region has 16 residues. Written as DNA, the CDR3 is TGCGCCAGCAGCCAGCTACCTCGGGACGGACAAGAGACCCAGTACTTC. Translating it yields CASSQLPRDGQETQYF.

The rearrangement links TRBV28 to TRBJ2-5, with D perhaps TRBD1 or TRBD2 (5 bases each). The V end lost 4 bases, the J end lost 3 bases, and 15 bases lay between the germline ends. This CDR3 is built from 15 residues. From germline, CDR1 is MDHEN and CDR2 SYDVKM. The CDR3 nucleotides read TGTGCCAGCAGTTCCGCCGGGGCTTCCAAAGAGACCCAGTACTTC. This sequence encodes CASSSAGASKETQYF.

This clone was observed a few times. This chain links TRBV4-1 with TRBJ1-5; D gene uncertain. The CDR3 loop spans 16 amino acids. Deletions cut 0 bases from V and 2 bases from J, with 11 bases between. Germline values: CDR1 MGHRA, CDR2 YSYEKL. CDR3 in amino acids: CASSQEWSGGNQPQHF. DNA for the CDR3: TGCGCCAGCAGCCAAGAGTGGTCAGGAGGCAATCAGCCCCAGCATTTT.

The chain combines TRBV5-1 with TRBJ1-4; 9 bases fit TRBD1. V lost 4 bases, J lost 8 bases, and 6 bases stayed unmatched. The CDR3 is made up of 14 amino acids. Germline lookup yields CDR1 SGHRS and CDR2 YFSETQ. The CDR3 region is CASSGTGFREKLFF. For the CDR3, the DNA is TGCGCCAGCAGCGGGACAGGGTTTCGCGAAAAACTGTTTTTT. Supplemented by reference TRBV5-1 and TRBJ1-4, the full variable domain reads KAGVTQTPRYLIKTRGQQVTLSCSPISGHRSVSWYQQTPGQGLQFLFEYFSETQRNKGNFPGRFSGRQFSNSRSEMNVSTLELGDSALYLCASSGTGFREKLFFGSGTQLSVL.

V gene TRBV6-8 combines with J gene TRBJ1-5; 9 bases are a match to TRBD1. Trimming removed 2 bases from V and 6 bases from J; junction bases left unmatched: 5. Germline V lookup: CDR1 MNHGY, CDR2 SAAAGT. There are 15 residues in the CDR3. The chain's CDR3 is CASSYGQGLGQPQHF. In DNA form, the CDR3 reads TGTGCCAGCAGTTACGGACAGGGGTTGGGTCAGCCCCAGCATTTT.

The CDR3 sequence is CASSPVRLAEGDYEQYF. Written as DNA, the CDR3 is TGTGCCAGCAGTCCCGTACGACTAGCGGAGGGTGACTACGAGCAGTACTTC. The rearrangement uses TRBV28 and TRBJ2-7, with 9 bases fitting TRBD2. The germline CDR1 and CDR2 sequences are MDHEN and SYDVKM. The CDR3 loop spans 17 amino acids. The trim removed 5 bases at V and 3 bases at J, leaving 14 bases unmatched.

The rearrangement uses TRBV6-8 and TRBJ1-3, with a weak D call TRBD1 (5 bases). Trimming took off 6 bases at V and 0 bases at J, with 21 bases between the two ends. Germline V gives CDR1 MNHGY, CDR2 SAAAGT. The CDR3 totals 18 residues. The CDR3 bases are TGTGCCAGCAGATCCGGGACCCCGAGTCCGGACTCTGGAAACACCATATATTTT. It yields the protein CASRSGTPSPDSGNTIYF.